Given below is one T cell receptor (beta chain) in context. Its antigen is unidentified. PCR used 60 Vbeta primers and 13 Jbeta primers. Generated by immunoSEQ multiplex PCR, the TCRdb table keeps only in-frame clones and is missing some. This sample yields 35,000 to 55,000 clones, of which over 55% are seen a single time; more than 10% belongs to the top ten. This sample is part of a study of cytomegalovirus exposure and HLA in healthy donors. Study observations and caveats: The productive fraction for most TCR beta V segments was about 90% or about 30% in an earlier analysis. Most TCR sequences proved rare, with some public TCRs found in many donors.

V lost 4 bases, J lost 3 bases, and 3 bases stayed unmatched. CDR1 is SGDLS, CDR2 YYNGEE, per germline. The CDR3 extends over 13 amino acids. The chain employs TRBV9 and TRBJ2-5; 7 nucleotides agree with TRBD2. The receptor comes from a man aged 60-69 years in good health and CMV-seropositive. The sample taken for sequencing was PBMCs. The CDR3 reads CASSRGREETQYF. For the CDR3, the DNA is TGTGCCAGCAGCCGAGGGAGGGAAGAGACCCAGTACTTC.